The entry below describes one T cell receptor beta chain. This sample was taken from a study of T-cell memory formation after mild COVID-19. The CDR3 is 16 residues long. Germline CDR1 reads SGHKS; CDR2 reads YYEKEE (reference sequence). V lost 4 bases, J lost 3 bases, and 10 bases stayed unmatched. TCRdb re-derived calls from the 5' RACE reads in MiXCR, one entry per CDR3 protein. The table has under 700,000 distinct CDR3 sequences, roughly 22% seen once. The sequence came from an adult woman who had mild COVID-19 (a few samples of this study predate the infection). Cell type and time point are not known. This chain uses TRBV5-5 with TRBJ2-3, with 8 nucleotides matching TRBD2. Material for sequencing was PBMCs or a T cell subset sorted from them (not recorded which). The CDR3 bases are TGTGCCAGCAGCGCGGGGGGAAATTTGAGGACAGATACGCAGTATTTT. Translated: CASSAGGNLRTDTQYF. Combining the CDR3 with reference TRBV5-5 and TRBJ2-3 gives the whole variable domain DAGVTQSPTHLIKTRGQQVTLRCSPISGHKSVSWYQQVLGQGPQFIFQYYEKEERGRGNFPDRFSARQFPNYSSELNVNALLLGDSALYLCASSAGGNLRTDTQYFGPGTRLTVL.